A selection of T cell receptor beta chains follows, all from one sample in a study of T-cell memory formation after mild COVID-19. One entry per CDR3 protein, called by TCRdb with MiXCR from the 5' RACE reads. Of 410,000 or so distinct CDR3 sequences in the sample, around 22% were seen once. The sequenced sample was PBMCs or a T cell subset sorted from them (not recorded which). The receptors stem from an adult woman who had mild COVID-19 (a few samples of this study predate the infection). Cell type and time point are not known. The CDR3 runs from the conserved cysteine through the conserved F or W. D genes are given only for firm matches. Size is stated for part of the rows, as once, few or many counts, or as a class when the clone is expanded.

V gene	J gene	D gene	clone size	CDR3 DNA	CDR3 protein
TRBV12-3/TRBV12-4	TRBJ2-3	TRBD2	few	TGTGCCAGCAGGCCCGAGCGGGAGGGACCCACAGATACGCAGTATTTT	CASRPEREGPTDTQYF
TRBV9	TRBJ2-1	TRBD2	NA	TGTGCCAGCAGCGGGGATAGCGGGAGCTCCTACAATGAGCAGTTCTTC	CASSGDSGSSYNEQFF
TRBV11-3	TRBJ2-1	TRBD2	few	TGTGCCAGCAGCAAAAATCTAGCGGGAGCCTACAATGAGCAGTTCTTC	CASSKNLAGAYNEQFF
TRBV24-1	TRBJ1-2	TRBD1	NA	TGTGCCACCAGTGATCGGGAGTCGGACAGGGGCTATGGCTACACCTTC	CATSDRESDRGYGYTF
TRBV7-9	TRBJ2-1	NA	once	TGTGCCAGCAGCAGCAGGGTGGCTGAGCAGTTCTTC	CASSSRVAEQFF
TRBV15	TRBJ2-1	TRBD2	few	TGTGCCACCTCGGAGGGTGGGAGGGCCTACAATGAGCAGTTCTTC	CATSEGGRAYNEQFF
TRBV7-9	TRBJ2-3	NA	few	TGTGCCAGCAGCTTAGCCCCTCTACGGGCAGATACGCAGTATTTT	CASSLAPLRADTQYF
TRBV12-3/TRBV12-4	TRBJ2-1	TRBD2	few	TGTGCCAGCAGGGGGGGGGGTGATGAGCAGTTCTTC	CASRGGGDEQFF
TRBV20-1	TRBJ2-1	TRBD2	NA	TGCAGTGCTAGCTGGCTAGCGGGGACCTACTCCTACAATGAGCAGTTCTTC	CSASWLAGTYSYNEQFF
TRBV4-3	TRBJ1-3	NA	few	TGCGCCAGCAGCCAAGATTGGGGCACAGTGTTCTCTGGAAACACCATATATTTT	CASSQDWGTVFSGNTIYF
TRBV20-1	TRBJ2-1	NA	NA	TGCAGTGCTAGTATGGACGTGACGTACAATGAGCAGTTCTTC	CSASMDVTYNEQFF
TRBV5-3	TRBJ1-5	NA	NA	TGTGCCAGAAGCTGCCCAAATCAGCCCCAGCATTTT	CARSCPNQPQHF
TRBV5-5	TRBJ2-1	NA	NA	TGTGCCAGCAGCGGCAGTTGGGGAGGGACAGATGAGCAGTTCTTC	CASSGSWGGTDEQFF
TRBV4-3	TRBJ2-1	TRBD1	few	TGCGCCAGCAGCGAAACAGGGGGCCACAATGAGCAGTTCTTC	CASSETGGHNEQFF
TRBV7-6	TRBJ1-2	NA	few	TGTGCCAGCAGCCCGGGGGTTATCTATGGCTACACCTTC	CASSPGVIYGYTF